This is a list of T cell receptor beta chains from one sample in a study of cytomegalovirus exposure and HLA in healthy donors. Repertoires were generated with immunoSEQ multiplex PCR, while TCRdb's copy carries only in-frame clones and drops some. The table records 150,000 to 200,000 clones, roughly 79% of them present only once. The sample was PBMCs. The receptors shown here come from a middle-aged man in good health and CMV-seronegative. The CDR3 runs from the conserved cysteine through the conserved F or W. D genes are given only for firm matches. Clone size is given for some rows only: seen once, a few or many times, or a class if the clone is expanded.

D gene,V gene,clone size,J gene,CDR3 DNA,CDR3 protein
TRBD2,TRBV9,.,TRBJ2-2,TGTGCCAGCAGCGCTAGCGGGAGAAACACCGGGGAGCTGTTTTTT,CASSASGRNTGELFF
.,TRBV25-1,.,TRBJ1-1,TGTGCCAGTATTAAGAACACTGAAGCTTTCTTT,CASIKNTEAFF
.,TRBV2,few,TRBJ2-4,TGTGCCAGCAGTGACCGGACAGCCCCCATTCAGTACTTC,CASSDRTAPIQYF
.,TRBV5-4,.,TRBJ2-5,TGTGCCAGCAGCCCCCCCGGGGAAGAGACCCAGTACTTC,CASSPPGEETQYF
.,TRBV7-2,.,TRBJ1-1,TGTGCCAGCAGCTCCCAGGGCTCGAACACTGAAGCTTTCTTT,CASSSQGSNTEAFF
.,TRBV6-5,.,TRBJ1-1,TGTGCCAGCAGTAGAGTTTTACCGGACACTGAAGCTTTCTTT,CASSRVLPDTEAFF
.,TRBV11-2,.,TRBJ2-1,TGTGCCAGCAGCTCCCCCTTTTTGCGGGTAGCCTACAATGAGCAGTTCTTC,CASSSPFLRVAYNEQFF
.,TRBV12-2,.,TRBJ2-3,TGTGCAAGTCGCCCCGGGACAGCCCGTACGCAGTATTTT,CASRPGTARTQYF
.,TRBV7-9,few,TRBJ2-2,TGTGCCAGCAGCTTACGTACCGGGGAGCTGTTTTTT,CASSLRTGELFF
.,TRBV6-1,.,TRBJ1-1,TGTGCCAGCAGTTTCACTATAGGTACTGAAGCTTTCTTT,CASSFTIGTEAFF
.,TRBV27,once,TRBJ2-1,TGTGCCAGCAGTTTACCTACTAGAAGTGAGCAGTTCTTC,CASSLPTRSEQFF
.,TRBV11-1,once,TRBJ2-7,TGTGCCTCCAGGAGGGACGGGGCTTACGAGCAGTACTTC,CASRRDGAYEQYF
TRBD2,TRBV6-4,.,TRBJ2-3,TGTGCCAGCGCTAGCGGGGGCACAGATACGCAGTATTTT,CASASGGTDTQYF
TRBD2,TRBV19,few,TRBJ2-5,TGTGCCAGTAGTATGGCCGGGACTAGCGGAGAGCAGTACTTC,CASSMAGTSGEQYF
TRBD2,TRBV2,.,TRBJ2-3,TGTGCCGGCCGACTAGCGGACACAGATACGCAGTATTTT,CAGRLADTDTQYF
TRBD2,TRBV13,.,TRBJ2-3,TGTGCCAGCAGCTTAGTTGCGGGAGAGTGGGGCACGGATACGCAGTATTTT,CASSLVAGEWGTDTQYF
TRBD2,TRBV19,.,TRBJ2-7,TGTGCCAGTAGTATAGATTCGGTAGCGGGAGCAGCCTACGAGCAGTACTTC,CASSIDSVAGAAYEQYF
TRBD1,TRBV2,.,TRBJ1-2,TGTGCCAGCAGTGCCACGGGACAGGGCAACTATGGCTACACCTTC,CASSATGQGNYGYTF
.,TRBV7-9,.,TRBJ2-7,TGTGCCAGCAGCCGTGCGGGCTCCTACGAGCAGTACTTC,CASSRAGSYEQYF
.,TRBV29-1,.,TRBJ2-7,TGCAGCGTTGAATTGAGAGACAGCGATTACTACGAGCAGTACTTC,CSVELRDSDYYEQYF
.,TRBV4-2,.,TRBJ2-1,TGTGCCAGCAGCCCAAGAAGGGGCGGAGCCTACAATGAGCAGTTCTTC,CASSPRRGGAYNEQFF
.,TRBV6-5,once,TRBJ1-1,TGTGCCAGCAGTTACGGGGTATACAGGGTTGAAGCTTTCTTT,CASSYGVYRVEAFF
.,TRBV6-5,.,TRBJ2-5,TGTGCCAGCAGTCTGACTCGGAAAGAGACCCAGTACTTC,CASSLTRKETQYF
.,TRBV27,.,TRBJ2-1,TGTGCCACGACAGGGGTTCCGGGGGGTGAGCAGTTCTTC,CATTGVPGGEQFF
.,TRBV19,few,TRBJ2-1,TGTGCCAGTAGTATAGCGGGAGTGGAGCAGTTCTTC,CASSIAGVEQFF
.,TRBV7-9,.,TRBJ2-3,TGTGCCAGCAGCCCCCGTGGCAGGGCTATTACAGATACGCAGTATTTT,CASSPRGRAITDTQYF
.,TRBV13,.,TRBJ2-1,TGTGCCAGCAGTCACGCGATTTCGAGGCGGGGCACCTACAATGAGCAGTTCTTC,CASSHAISRRGTYNEQFF
.,TRBV29-1,.,TRBJ2-1,TGCAGCGTTGGGCTAGCCCGCAATGGGCAGTTCTTC,CSVGLARNGQFF
TRBD1,TRBV11-3,.,TRBJ1-1,TGTGCCAGCAGCTTGCAGGGGGCAACTGAAGCTTTCTTT,CASSLQGATEAFF
TRBD2,TRBV18,once,TRBJ2-3,TGTGCCAGCTCACCGCCCGGGACTAGCGACCCTAGACAGTATTTT,CASSPPGTSDPRQYF
.,TRBV9,.,TRBJ2-6,TGTGCCAGCAGCCAAAGGGGCGGATCTGGGGCCAACGGCCTGACTTTC,CASSQRGGSGANGLTF
.,TRBV28,.,TRBJ1-1,TGTGCCAGCAGTCCCTTCAGAGACATGAACACTGAAGCTTTCTTT,CASSPFRDMNTEAFF
.,TRBV18,.,TRBJ2-5,TGTGCCAGCTCACCAGTGAAAATCGGTCAACAGACCCAGTACTTC,CASSPVKIGQQTQYF
.,TRBV9,.,TRBJ1-3,TGTGCCAGCGCCCAGGGGAATAAGAACACCATATATTTT,CASAQGNKNTIYF
.,TRBV2,.,TRBJ1-5,TGTGCCAGCAGCGAAGGGGGGACAAGGAGCAATCAGCCCCAGCATTTT,CASSEGGTRSNQPQHF
.,TRBV7-3,few,TRBJ1-1,TGTGCCAGCAGCCCCCATGGGATGAGGGAGACTGAAGCTTTCTTT,CASSPHGMRETEAFF
TRBD1,TRBV11-2,.,TRBJ2-2,TGTGCCAGCAGTCACGACAGGGTTCACACCGGGGAGCTGTTTTTT,CASSHDRVHTGELFF
TRBD1,TRBV7-3,once,TRBJ1-4,TGTGCCAGCAGCTTAGGACAGGGGAGGCCAGCTAATGAAAAACTGTTTTTT,CASSLGQGRPANEKLFF
.,TRBV2,.,TRBJ1-1,TGTGCCAGCAGTGAACAGGAAGTGAGGGCTGAAGCTTTCTTT,CASSEQEVRAEAFF
.,TRBV7-9,.,TRBJ1-1,TGTGCCAGCAGCCTAGGACTGGCTGAAGCTTTCTTT,CASSLGLAEAFF
.,TRBV5-1,.,TRBJ2-3,TGCGCCAGCTCGACCGGGACTCTGGGAGATACGCAGTATTTT,CASSTGTLGDTQYF